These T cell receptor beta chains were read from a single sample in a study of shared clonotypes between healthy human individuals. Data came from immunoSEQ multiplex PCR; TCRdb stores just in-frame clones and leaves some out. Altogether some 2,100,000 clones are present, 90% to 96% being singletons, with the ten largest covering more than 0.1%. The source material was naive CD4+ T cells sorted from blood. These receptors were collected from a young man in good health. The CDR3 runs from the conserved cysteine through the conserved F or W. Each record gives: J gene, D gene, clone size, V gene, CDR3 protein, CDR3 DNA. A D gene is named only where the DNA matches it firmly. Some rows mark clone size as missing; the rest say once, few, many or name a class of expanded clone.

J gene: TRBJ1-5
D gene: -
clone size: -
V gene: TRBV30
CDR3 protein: CACAPGNQPQHF
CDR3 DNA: TGTGCCTGTGCCCCCGGCAATCAGCCCCAGCATTTT

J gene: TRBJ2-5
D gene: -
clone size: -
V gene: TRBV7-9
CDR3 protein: CASSLAGGRGTQYF
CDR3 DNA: TGTGCCAGCAGCTTAGCGGGAGGTCGGGGGACCCAGTACTTC

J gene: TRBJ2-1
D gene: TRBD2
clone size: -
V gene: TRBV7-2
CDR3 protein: CASSSQWLAGGREQFF
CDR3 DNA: TGTGCCAGCAGCTCCCAATGGCTAGCGGGAGGTCGGGAGCAGTTCTTC

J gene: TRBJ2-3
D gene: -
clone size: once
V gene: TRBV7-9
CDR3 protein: CASSLIPGAKGDTQYF
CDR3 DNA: TGTGCCAGCAGCTTAATTCCGGGGGCGAAAGGGGATACGCAGTATTTT

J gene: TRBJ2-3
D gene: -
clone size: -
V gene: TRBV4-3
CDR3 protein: CASSQESAADTQYF
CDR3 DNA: TGCGCCAGCAGCCAGGAGAGCGCCGCAGATACGCAGTATTTT

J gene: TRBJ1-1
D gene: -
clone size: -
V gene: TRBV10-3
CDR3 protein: CAISAAGFPEAFF
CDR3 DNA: TGTGCCATCAGTGCGGCAGGTTTCCCTGAAGCTTTCTTT

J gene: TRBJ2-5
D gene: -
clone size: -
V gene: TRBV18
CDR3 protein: CASSRGQQETQYF
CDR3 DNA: TGTGCCAGCTCCCGGGGCCAGCAAGAGACCCAGTACTTC

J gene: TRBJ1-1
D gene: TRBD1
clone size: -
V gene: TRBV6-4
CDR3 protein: CASSDHHRGGANTEAFF
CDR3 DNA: TGTGCCAGCAGTGACCACCACAGGGGAGGAGCGAACACTGAAGCTTTCTTT

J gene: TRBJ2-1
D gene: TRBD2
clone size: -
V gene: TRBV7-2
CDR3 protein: CASSSDASGRRDEQFF
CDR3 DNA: TGTGCCAGCAGCTCAGACGCTAGCGGGAGGAGGGATGAGCAGTTCTTC

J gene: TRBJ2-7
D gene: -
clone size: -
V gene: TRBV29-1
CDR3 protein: CSVEGGAGEQYF
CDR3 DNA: TGCAGCGTTGAAGGGGGGGCGGGCGAGCAGTACTTC

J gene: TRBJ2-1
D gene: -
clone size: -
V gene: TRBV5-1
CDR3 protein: CASSPGGTAGDNEQFF
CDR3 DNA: TGCGCCAGCAGCCCAGGGGGGACGGCAGGCGACAATGAGCAGTTCTTC

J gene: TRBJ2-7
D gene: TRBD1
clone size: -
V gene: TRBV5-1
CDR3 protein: CASSSSGTGSYEQYF
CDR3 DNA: TGCGCCAGCAGCAGCTCCGGGACAGGCTCCTACGAGCAGTACTTC

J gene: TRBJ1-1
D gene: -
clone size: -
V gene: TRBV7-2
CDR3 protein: CASSLAHSLQAFF
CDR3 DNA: TGTGCCAGCAGCTTAGCGCACAGTCTACAAGCTTTCTTT

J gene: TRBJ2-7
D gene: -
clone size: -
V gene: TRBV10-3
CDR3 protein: CAISTGTPSYEQYF
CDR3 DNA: TGTGCCATCAGCACCGGGACTCCCTCCTACGAGCAGTACTTC

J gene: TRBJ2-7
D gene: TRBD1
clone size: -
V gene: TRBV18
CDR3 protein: CASSPRTGGAGEQYF
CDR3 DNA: TGTGCCAGCTCACCCCGGACAGGGGGCGCGGGGGAGCAGTACTTC

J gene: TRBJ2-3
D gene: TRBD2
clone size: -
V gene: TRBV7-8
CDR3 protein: CASSLMGLATDTQYF
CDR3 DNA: TGTGCCAGCAGCTTAATGGGACTAGCTACAGATACGCAGTATTTT

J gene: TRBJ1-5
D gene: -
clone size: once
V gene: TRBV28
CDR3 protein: CASSPGGATNQPQHF
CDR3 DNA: TGTGCCAGCAGTCCCGGAGGGGCTACTAATCAGCCCCAGCATTTT

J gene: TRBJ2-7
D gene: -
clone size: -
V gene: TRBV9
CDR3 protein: CASSVQGLAYEQYF
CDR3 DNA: TGTGCCAGCAGCGTACAGGGCCTTGCCTACGAGCAGTACTTC

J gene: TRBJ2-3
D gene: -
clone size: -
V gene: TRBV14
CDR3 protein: CASSQVSTPSGPGGTDTQYF
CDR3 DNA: TGTGCCAGCAGCCAAGTTTCTACCCCTTCAGGGCCTGGCGGCACAGATACGCAGTATTTT

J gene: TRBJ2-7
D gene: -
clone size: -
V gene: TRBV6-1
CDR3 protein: CASSEYSTKYF
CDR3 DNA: TGTGCCAGCAGTGAATATTCCACCAAGTACTTC

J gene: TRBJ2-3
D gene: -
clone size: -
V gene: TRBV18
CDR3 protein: CASSLLTITSTDTQYF
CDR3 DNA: TGTGCCAGCTCACTACTCACCATTACTAGCACAGATACGCAGTATTTT

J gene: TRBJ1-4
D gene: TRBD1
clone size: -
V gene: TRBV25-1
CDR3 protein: CASRRQGEDSGNEKLFF
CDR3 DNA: TGTGCCAGCCGAAGACAGGGTGAGGATTCGGGGAATGAAAAACTGTTTTTT

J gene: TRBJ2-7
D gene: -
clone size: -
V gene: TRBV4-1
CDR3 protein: CASSQILVAYEQYF
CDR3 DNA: TGCGCCAGCAGCCAAATACTAGTAGCCTACGAGCAGTACTTC

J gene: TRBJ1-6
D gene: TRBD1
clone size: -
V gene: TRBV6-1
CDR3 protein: CASSSRQGHYSPLHF
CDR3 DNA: TGTGCCAGCAGTTCTCGACAGGGTCATTATTCACCCCTCCACTTT

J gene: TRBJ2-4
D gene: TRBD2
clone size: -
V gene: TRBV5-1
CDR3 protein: CASSYSNAGLAGNIQYF
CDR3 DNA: TGCGCCAGCAGCTATTCAAACGCGGGACTAGCGGGAAACATTCAGTACTTC

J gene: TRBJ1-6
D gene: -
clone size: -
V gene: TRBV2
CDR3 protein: CASSERTGNSPLHF
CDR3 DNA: TGTGCCAGCAGTGAACGGACTGGAAATTCACCCCTCCACTTT

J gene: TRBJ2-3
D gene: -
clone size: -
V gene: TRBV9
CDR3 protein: CASSVRGGLTDTQYF
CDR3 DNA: TGTGCCAGCAGCGTACGTGGCGGCCTCACAGATACGCAGTATTTT

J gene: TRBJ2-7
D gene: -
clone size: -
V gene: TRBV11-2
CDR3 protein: CASSLGRLLEQYF
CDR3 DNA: TGTGCCAGCAGCTTAGGGCGACTACTCGAGCAGTACTTC

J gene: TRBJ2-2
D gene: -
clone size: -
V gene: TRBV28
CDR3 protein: CASSFRTGNTGELFF
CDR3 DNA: TGTGCCAGCAGTTTTAGGACGGGGAACACCGGGGAGCTGTTTTTT

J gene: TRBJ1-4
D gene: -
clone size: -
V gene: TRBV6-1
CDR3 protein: CASLAGQSNEKLFF
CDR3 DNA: TGTGCCAGCTTAGCCGGACAGTCAAATGAAAAACTGTTTTTT

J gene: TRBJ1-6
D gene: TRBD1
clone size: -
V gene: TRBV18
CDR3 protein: CASSPGQGVQSPLHF
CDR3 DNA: TGTGCCAGCTCACCCGGACAGGGGGTTCAATCACCCCTCCACTTT

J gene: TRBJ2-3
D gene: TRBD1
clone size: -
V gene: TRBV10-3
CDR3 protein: CAISGQGADTQYF
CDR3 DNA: TGTGCCATCAGTGGACAGGGGGCAGATACGCAGTATTTT

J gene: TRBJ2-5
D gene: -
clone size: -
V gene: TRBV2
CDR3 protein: CASKERLETQYF
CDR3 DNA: TGTGCCAGCAAGGAGAGGTTGGAGACCCAGTACTTC

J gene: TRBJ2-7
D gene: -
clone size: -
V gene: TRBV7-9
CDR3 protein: CASSAGGGSYEQYF
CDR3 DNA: TGTGCCAGCAGCGCAGGTGGGGGGTCCTACGAGCAGTACTTC

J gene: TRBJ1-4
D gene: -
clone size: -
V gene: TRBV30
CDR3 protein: CAWSVQSNEKLFF
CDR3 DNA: TGTGCCTGGAGTGTACAAAGTAATGAAAAACTGTTTTTT

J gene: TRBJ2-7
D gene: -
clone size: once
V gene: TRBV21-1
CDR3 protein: CASSNRGPPPYEQYF
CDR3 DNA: TGTGCCAGCAGCAACCGGGGTCCTCCCCCCTACGAGCAGTACTTC

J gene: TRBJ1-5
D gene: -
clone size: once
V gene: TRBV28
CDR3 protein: CASSPGTLNQPQHF
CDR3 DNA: TGTGCCAGCAGCCCCGGGACACTCAATCAGCCCCAGCATTTT

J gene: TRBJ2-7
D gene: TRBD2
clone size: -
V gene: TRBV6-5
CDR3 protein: CASSYSGAGAPYEQYF
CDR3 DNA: TGTGCCAGCAGTTACTCGGGAGCGGGAGCGCCCTACGAGCAGTACTTC

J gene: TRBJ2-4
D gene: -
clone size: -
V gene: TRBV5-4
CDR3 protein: CASSLDRNQNIQYF
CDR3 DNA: TGTGCCAGCAGCCTCGACAGGAACCAAAACATTCAGTACTTC

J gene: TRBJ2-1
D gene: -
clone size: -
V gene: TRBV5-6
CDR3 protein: CASSFAMGEQFF
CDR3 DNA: TGTGCCAGCAGCTTCGCGATGGGGGAGCAGTTCTTC

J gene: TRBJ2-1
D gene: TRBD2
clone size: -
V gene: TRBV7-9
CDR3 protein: CASSPTGASGDRNEQFF
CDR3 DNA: TGTGCCAGCAGCCCCACGGGGGCTAGCGGGGACCGGAATGAGCAGTTCTTC

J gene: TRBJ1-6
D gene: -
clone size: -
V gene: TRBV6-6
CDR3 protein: CASSQGSSYNSPLHF
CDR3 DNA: TGTGCCAGCAGCCAAGGGAGCTCCTATAATTCACCCCTCCACTTT